The 19 T cell receptor beta chains given below trace back to one sample, sequenced in a study of T cells after somatic rescue of genetic block. Only in-frame clones appear in the TCRdb table, and some are missing; sequencing was by immunoSEQ multiplex PCR. The profile shows more than 12,000 clones, around 68% of them singletons. What was sequenced was peripheral blood mononuclear cells (PBMCs). The origin of the receptors is a man younger than 35.

This chain connects TRBV7-2 to TRBJ2-5; D unresolved. The CDR3 consists of 11 residues. Germline loops: CDR1 SGHTA, CDR2 FQGNSA. The V gene lost 5 bases and the J gene lost 4 bases, with 5 bases spanning the gap. Here the CDR3 reads CASSRRETQYF. The CDR3 nucleotides are TGTGCCAGCAGCCGGAGAGAGACCCAGTACTTC. Looking up the rest from reference TRBV7-2 and TRBJ2-5 gives the full variable domain: GAGVSQSPSNKVTEKGKDVELRCDPISGHTALYWYRQSLGQGLEFLIYFQGNSAPDKSGLPSDRFSAERTGGSVSTLTIQRTQQEDSAVYLCASSRRETQYFGPGTRLLVL.

V gene TRBV28 combines with J gene TRBJ1-4; D is ambiguous. V lost 6 bases, J lost 6 bases, and 17 bases lay in between. Germline V gene sequence: CDR1 MDHEN, CDR2 SYDVKM. The CDR3 consists of 15 residues. The CDR3 loop reads CASSHFKRGDEKLFF. In DNA, the CDR3 is TGTGCCAGCAGCCATTTCAAGCGCGGAGATGAAAAACTGTTTTTT. The entire variable domain, with the rest obtained from reference TRBV28 and TRBJ1-4, is as follows: DVKVTQSSRYLVKRTGEKVFLECVQDMDHENMFWYRQDPGLGLRLIYFSYDVKMKEKGDIPEGYSVSREKKERFSLILESASTNQTSMYLCASSHFKRGDEKLFFGSGTQLSVL.

This clone was detected a few times. The chain employs TRBV5-1 and TRBJ2-5, with a tentative D call TRBD1 (6 bases). Trimming stripped 1 base from V and 3 bases from J, with 10 bases between. CDR3 length equals 14 residues. Germline V gene lookup returns CDR1 SGHRS and CDR2 YFSETQ. CDR3 sequence: CASSLMDSEETQYF. CDR3 bases: TGCGCCAGCAGCTTGATGGACAGCGAAGAGACCCAGTACTTC.

This rearrangement joins TRBV4-1 to TRBJ2-1; 7 nucleotides match TRBD1. Trimming removed 4 bases from V and 9 bases from J; junction bases left unmatched: 9. Germline assignment: CDR1 MGHRA and CDR2 YSYEKL. The CDR3 runs 14 residues. The CDR3 reads CASSPPTGHSEQFF. DNA of the CDR3: TGCGCCAGCAGCCCTCCGACAGGGCACTCTGAGCAGTTCTTC.

This chain links TRBV28 with TRBJ1-1; perhaps TRBD1 as D (6 bases). Deletions cut 3 bases from V and 6 bases from J, with 20 bases between. CDR3 size: 16 residues. CDR1 and CDR2 (germline): MDHEN, SYDVKM. CDR3 protein: CASSFETGQEKAEAFF. In DNA form, the CDR3 reads TGTGCCAGCAGTTTTGAGACAGGCCAAGAGAAGGCTGAAGCTTTCTTT. The full variable domain, with the rest looked up from reference TRBV28 and TRBJ1-1, is DVKVTQSSRYLVKRTGEKVFLECVQDMDHENMFWYRQDPGLGLRLIYFSYDVKMKEKGDIPEGYSVSREKKERFSLILESASTNQTSMYLCASSFETGQEKAEAFFGQGTRLTVV.

This clone was observed a single time. This chain links TRBV6-4 with TRBJ2-5; the match to TRBD2 covers 7 bases. After removal of 11 bases from V and 3 bases from J, the junction contained 12 bases not matched to a gene. Per the germline V gene, CDR1 is MRHNA and CDR2 is SNTAGT. The CDR3 is made up of 14 amino acids. The CDR3 protein is CAGLTGLGEETQYF. The CDR3 nucleotides are TGTGCCGGACTTACTGGACTAGGTGAAGAGACCCAGTACTTC.

The chain carries TRBV5-1 and TRBJ2-3; D is possibly TRBD1 (5 bases). The V and J ends lost 5 bases and 1 base respectively, with 11 bases between them. This CDR3 is built from 14 residues. Germline CDR1 reads SGHRS; CDR2 reads YFSETQ. CDR3 nucleotide sequence: TGCGCCAGCAGTTGGGGCCAAGGCACAGATACGCAGTATTTT. Translated: CASSWGQGTDTQYF.

This clone came up a few times. The rearrangement links TRBV4-2 to TRBJ2-3, with D hard to call. The V and J ends lost 1 base and 4 bases respectively, with 9 bases between them. Germline V gene data show CDR1 as LGHNA and CDR2 as YNFKEQ. This CDR3 is 14 amino acids long. DNA of the CDR3: TGTGCCAGCAGCCAAGTACAGCTCCCAGATACGCAGTATTTT. Translating it yields CASSQVQLPDTQYF.

This chain joins TRBV18 and TRBJ2-3; D gene unclear. V was trimmed by 1 base and J by 5 bases, leaving 4 bases between them. The CDR3 consists of 12 residues. Looked up from germline, CDR1 is KGHSH and CDR2 is LQKENI. The CDR3 region has the DNA TGTGCCAGCTCACCACGGGGAGATACGCAGTATTTT. Translated, it gives CASSPRGDTQYF.

The CDR3 region is CASSLAWLSYNEQFF. The CDR3 DNA reads TGTGCCAGCAGTTTAGCCTGGCTCTCCTACAATGAGCAGTTCTTC. This chain links TRBV27 with TRBJ2-1; D is undetermined. Per germline, CDR1 MNHEY and CDR2 SMNVEV (reference sequence). The CDR3 extends over 15 amino acids. The V end was cut by 2 bases, the J end by 0 bases, with 8 bases between.

V and J are TRBV6-1 and TRBJ2-7; D gene uncertain. This CDR3 region has 14 residues. Trimming shortened V by 2 bases and J by 0 bases, and 8 bases separated the two germline ends. Germline-derived CDR1 and CDR2 are MNHNS and SASEGT. CDR3 sequence reads: CASSEPPGSYEQYF. CDR3 coding DNA: TGTGCCAGCAGTGAACCACCAGGCTCCTACGAGCAGTACTTC.

This clone was seen a single time. The V gene is TRBV5-1, the J gene TRBJ2-7; D uncertain. The germline gives CDR1 SGHRS, CDR2 YFSETQ. V was trimmed by 0 bases and J by 5 bases, leaving 15 bases between them. The CDR3 is made up of 15 amino acids. The CDR3 bases are TGCGCCAGCAGCTTGGGGCAGGCCCCCGGACACGAGCAGTACTTC. Protein: CASSLGQAPGHEQYF. The entire variable domain, with the rest obtained from reference TRBV5-1 and TRBJ2-7, is as follows: KAGVTQTPRYLIKTRGQQVTLSCSPISGHRSVSWYQQTPGQGLQFLFEYFSETQRNKGNFPGRFSGRQFSNSRSEMNVSTLELGDSALYLCASSLGQAPGHEQYFGPGTRLTVT.

This clone was found a few times. The V call is TRBV5-1, the J call TRBJ2-3; D not certain. Germline assignment: CDR1 SGHRS and CDR2 YFSETQ. The CDR3 has 15 residues. V was trimmed by 2 bases and J by 4 bases, leaving 14 bases between them. The CDR3 coding sequence is TGCGCCAGCAGCTTTTTGCCTCCTGGAGCAGATACGCAGTATTTT. Translation gives CASSFLPPGADTQYF.

This clone was seen just once. The chain recombines TRBV4-1 with TRBJ2-4; 9 bases align to TRBD1. Germline V lookup: CDR1 MGHRA, CDR2 YSYEKL. The CDR3 sequence is 20 residues long. J gave up 5 bases and V 3 bases, and 20 bases lay outside the gene matches. CDR3: CASSHNRRPTGGQHENIQYF. The DNA of the CDR3 is TGCGCCAGCAGCCATAACCGGCGGCCCACAGGGGGCCAGCACGAAAACATTCAGTACTTC.

This sequence joins TRBV7-2 and TRBJ1-1; no definite D call. CDR1 and CDR2 (germline): SGHTA, FQGNSA. The CDR3 totals 13 residues. Trimming took 5 bases from V and 3 from J, leaving 10 bases between them. CDR3 region: CASSTQTYTEAFF. In DNA, the CDR3 is TGTGCCAGCAGCACCCAGACGTACACTGAAGCTTTCTTT.

Written as DNA, the CDR3 is TGTGCCAGCAGCTTAGTTCGAAGCAATCAGCCCCAGCATTTT. Residues: CASSLVRSNQPQHF. The chain recombines TRBV7-8 with TRBJ1-5; D is uncertain. Trimming shortened V by 1 base and J by 1 base, and 5 bases separated the two germline ends. The CDR3 runs 14 residues. Germline CDR1 is SGHVS and CDR2 is FQNEAQ.

The chain is built from TRBV7-9 and TRBJ2-5; TRBD2 agrees at 7 bases. The length of the CDR3 is 14 residues. Germline values: CDR1 SEHNR, CDR2 FQNEAQ (reference sequence). V lost 2 bases to trimming and J lost 5 bases; unmatched junction nucleotides: 5. The CDR3 nucleotides read TGTGCCAGCAGCTTACTGGGGGGAGGGGAGACCCAGTACTTC. It yields the protein CASSLLGGGETQYF.

The chain couples TRBV7-6 to TRBJ2-3; 12 bases agree with TRBD2. Germline loops: CDR1 SGHVS, CDR2 FNYEAQ. CDR3 length: 18 residues. Trimming at V came to 3 bases and at J to 1 base, leaving 8 bases not matched to a gene. CDR3 amino acids: CASSFGLAGGPGTDTQYF. CDR3 coding DNA: TGTGCCAGCAGCTTCGGGCTAGCGGGAGGGCCGGGCACAGATACGCAGTATTTT. The entire variable domain, with the rest obtained from reference TRBV7-6 and TRBJ2-3, is as follows: GAGVSQSPRYKVTKRGQDVALRCDPISGHVSLYWYRQALGQGPEFLTYFNYEAQQDKSGLPNDRFSAERPEGSISTLTIQRTEQRDSAMYRCASSFGLAGGPGTDTQYFGPGTRLTVL.

The V and J genes are TRBV7-9 and TRBJ2-7, with D possibly being TRBD2 (5 bases). V lost 2 bases and J 3 bases, leaving 14 bases between the germline ends. Germline CDR1 and CDR2: SEHNR and FQNEAQ (reference sequence). This CDR3 contains 15 residues. The CDR3 DNA sequence: TGTGCCAGCAGCTTAAGTAGCGCCGGAGGCTACGAGCAGTACTTC. It translates to CASSLSSAGGYEQYF.